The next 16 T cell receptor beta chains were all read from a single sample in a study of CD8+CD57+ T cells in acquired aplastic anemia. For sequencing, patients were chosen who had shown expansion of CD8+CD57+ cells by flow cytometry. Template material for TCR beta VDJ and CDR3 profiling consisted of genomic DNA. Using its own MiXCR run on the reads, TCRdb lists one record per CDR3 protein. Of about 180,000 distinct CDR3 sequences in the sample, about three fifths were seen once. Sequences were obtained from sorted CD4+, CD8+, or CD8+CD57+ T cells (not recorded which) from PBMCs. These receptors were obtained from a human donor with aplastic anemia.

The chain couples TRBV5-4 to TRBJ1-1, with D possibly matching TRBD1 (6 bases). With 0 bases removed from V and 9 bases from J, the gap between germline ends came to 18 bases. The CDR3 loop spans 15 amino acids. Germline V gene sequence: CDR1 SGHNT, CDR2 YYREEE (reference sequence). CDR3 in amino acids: CASSLEWCAGGQAFF. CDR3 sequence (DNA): TGTGCCAGCAGCTTGGAATGGTGTGCCGGGGGGCAAGCTTTCTTT.

CDR3 amino acids: CAISGLKGQETQYF. CDR3 nucleotides: TGTGCCATCAGTGGACTAAAGGGACAAGAGACCCAGTACTTC. The chain couples TRBV10-3 to TRBJ2-5; possible D gene TRBD2, 5 bases. The CDR3 runs 14 residues. V was pared by 4 bases and J by 2 bases, with 11 bases between. Germline lookup yields CDR1 ENHRY and CDR2 SYGVKD.

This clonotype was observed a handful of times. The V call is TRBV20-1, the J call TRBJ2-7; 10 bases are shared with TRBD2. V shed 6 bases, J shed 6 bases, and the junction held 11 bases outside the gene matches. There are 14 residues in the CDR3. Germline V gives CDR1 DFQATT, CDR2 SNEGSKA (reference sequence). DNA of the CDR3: TGCAGTGCAACCCGCGGGACTAGCGTCTCCGAGCAGTACTTC. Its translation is CSATRGTSVSEQYF.

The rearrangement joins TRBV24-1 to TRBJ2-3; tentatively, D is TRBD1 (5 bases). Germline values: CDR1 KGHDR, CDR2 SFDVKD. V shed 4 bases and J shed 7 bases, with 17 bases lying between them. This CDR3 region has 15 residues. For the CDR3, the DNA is TGTGCCACCAGTGACGAATTGGACACGCGGTATACGCAGTATTTT. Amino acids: CATSDELDTRYTQYF.

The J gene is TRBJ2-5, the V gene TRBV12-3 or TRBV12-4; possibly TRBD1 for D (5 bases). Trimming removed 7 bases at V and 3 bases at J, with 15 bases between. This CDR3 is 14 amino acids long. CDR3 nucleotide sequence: TGTGCCAGCACTCTATATACAGGAGAAGAGACCCAGTACTTC. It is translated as CASTLYTGEETQYF.

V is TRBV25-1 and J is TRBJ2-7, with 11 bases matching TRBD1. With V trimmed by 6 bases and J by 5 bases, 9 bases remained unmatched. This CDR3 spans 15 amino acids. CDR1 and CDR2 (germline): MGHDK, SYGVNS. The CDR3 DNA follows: TGTGCCAGCAGCGCCTACGGGGACAGGGGGAACGAGCAGTACTTC. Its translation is CASSAYGDRGNEQYF.

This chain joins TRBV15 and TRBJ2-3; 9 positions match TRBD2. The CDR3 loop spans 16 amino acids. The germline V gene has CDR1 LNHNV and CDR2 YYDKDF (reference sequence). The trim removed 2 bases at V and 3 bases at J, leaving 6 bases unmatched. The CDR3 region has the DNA TGTGCCACCAGCAGACAACGGACTAGCGCGACAGATACGCAGTATTTT. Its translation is CATSRQRTSATDTQYF.

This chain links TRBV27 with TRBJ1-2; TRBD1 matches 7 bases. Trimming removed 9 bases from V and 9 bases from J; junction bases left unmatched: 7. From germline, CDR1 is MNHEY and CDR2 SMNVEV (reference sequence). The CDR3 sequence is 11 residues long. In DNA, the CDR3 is TGTGCCAGTAGGTTGGGACAGAGCTACACCTTC. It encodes CASRLGQSYTF.

In DNA, the CDR3 is TGTGCCGGCACCCACCAAGTGGGGGGGCGGACAGATACGCAGTTCTTC. Protein product: CAGTHQVGGRTDTQFF. V usage is TRBV7-2 and J usage is TRBJ2-1; the D gene is possibly TRBD2 (7 bases). Trimming removed 11 bases at V and 12 bases at J, with 32 bases between. This CDR3 contains 16 residues. Germline V lookup: CDR1 SGHTA, CDR2 FQGNSA.

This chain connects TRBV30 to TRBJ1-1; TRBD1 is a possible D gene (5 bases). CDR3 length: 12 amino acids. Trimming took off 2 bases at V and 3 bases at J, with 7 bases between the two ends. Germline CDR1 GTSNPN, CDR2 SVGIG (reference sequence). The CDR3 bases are TGTGCCTGGAGTTGGGGGGACACTGAAGCTTTCTTT. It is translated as CAWSWGDTEAFF. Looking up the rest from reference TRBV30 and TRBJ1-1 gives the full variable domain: SQTIHQWPATLVQPVGSPLSLECTVEGTSNPNLYWYRQAAGRGLQLLFYSVGIGQISSEVPQNLSASRPQDRQFILSSKKLLLSDSGFYLCAWSWGDTEAFFGQGTRLTVV.

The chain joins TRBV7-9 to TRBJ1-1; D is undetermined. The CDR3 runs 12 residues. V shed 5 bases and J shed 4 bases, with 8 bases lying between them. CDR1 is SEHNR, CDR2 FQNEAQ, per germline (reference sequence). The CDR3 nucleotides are TGTGCCAGCAGCCCCCCCGTCACTGAAGCTTTCTTT. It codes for CASSPPVTEAFF.

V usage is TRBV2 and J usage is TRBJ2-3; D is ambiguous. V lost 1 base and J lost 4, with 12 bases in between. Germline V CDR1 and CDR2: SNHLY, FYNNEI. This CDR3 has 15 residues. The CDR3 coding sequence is TGTGCCAGCAGTGAAGTGTCTTTCTCCCCAGATACGCAGTATTTT. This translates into CASSEVSFSPDTQYF.

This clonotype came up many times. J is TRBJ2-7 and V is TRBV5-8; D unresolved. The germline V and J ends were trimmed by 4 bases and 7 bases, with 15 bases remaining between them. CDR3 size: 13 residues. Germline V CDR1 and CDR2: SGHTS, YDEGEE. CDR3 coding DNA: TGTGCCAGCAGCCCCTTTGGTACGGAAGAGCAGTACTTC. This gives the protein CASSPFGTEEQYF.

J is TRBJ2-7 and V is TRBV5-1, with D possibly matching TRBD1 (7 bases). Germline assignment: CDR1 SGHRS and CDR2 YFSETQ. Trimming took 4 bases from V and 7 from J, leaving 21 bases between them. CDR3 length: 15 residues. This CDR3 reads CASSRPGASTGEQYF. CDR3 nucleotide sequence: TGCGCCAGCAGCCGTCCGGGGGCTTCGACAGGGGAGCAGTACTTC.

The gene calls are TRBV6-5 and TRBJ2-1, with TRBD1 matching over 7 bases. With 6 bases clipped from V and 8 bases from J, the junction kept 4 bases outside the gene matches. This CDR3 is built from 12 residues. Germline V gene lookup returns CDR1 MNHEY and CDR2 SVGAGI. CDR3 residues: CASRTGLDEQFF. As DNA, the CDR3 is TGTGCCAGCAGGACAGGGTTGGATGAGCAGTTCTTC.

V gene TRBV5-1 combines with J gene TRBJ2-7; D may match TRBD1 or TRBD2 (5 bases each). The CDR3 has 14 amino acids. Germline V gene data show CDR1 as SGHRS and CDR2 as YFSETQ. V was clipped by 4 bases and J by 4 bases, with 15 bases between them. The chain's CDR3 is CASSPSSGPYEQYF. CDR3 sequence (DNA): TGCGCCAGCAGCCCCTCGTCGGGGCCGTACGAGCAGTACTTC.